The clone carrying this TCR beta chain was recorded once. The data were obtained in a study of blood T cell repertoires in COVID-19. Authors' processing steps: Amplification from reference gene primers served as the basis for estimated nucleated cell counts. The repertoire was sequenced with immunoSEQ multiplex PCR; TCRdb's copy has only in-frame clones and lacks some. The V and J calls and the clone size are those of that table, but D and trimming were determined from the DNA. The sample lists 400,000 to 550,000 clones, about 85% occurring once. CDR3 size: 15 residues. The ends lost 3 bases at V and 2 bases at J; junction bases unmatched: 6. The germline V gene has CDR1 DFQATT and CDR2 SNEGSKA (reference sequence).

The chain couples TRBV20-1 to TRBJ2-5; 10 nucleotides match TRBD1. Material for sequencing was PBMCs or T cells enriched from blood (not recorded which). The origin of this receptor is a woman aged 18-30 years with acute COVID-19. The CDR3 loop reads CSASGDRGSQETQYF. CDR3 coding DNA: TGCAGTGCTAGTGGGGACAGGGGAAGTCAAGAGACCCAGTACTTC.